This T cell receptor beta chain was identified during a study of T cells in Graves' hyperthyroidism and ophthalmopathy. The germline V gene encodes CDR1 SGHNT and CDR2 YENEEA. Trimming shortened V by 5 bases and J by 0 bases, and 11 bases separated the two germline ends. The CDR3 runs to 15 residues. It was uncontrolled infection, other autoimmune disease, pregnancy or lactation that excluded patients. RNA transcripts yielded amplified TCR beta CDR3 regions. A set of HTBI primers served as the primers for a first-round RT-PCR of the TCR CDR3. TCRdb reprocessed the multiplex PCR reads via MiXCR and lists one record per CDR3 protein. The top ten hold approximately 35% of the sample, which has 250,000 to 400,000 distinct CDR3 sequences, roughly 13% seen once. This clonotype showed up many times.

The sequence was obtained from a woman aged 40 to 55 with Graves' ophthalmopathy. The sequenced material came from blood. The chain links TRBV11-3 to TRBJ2-1; D call uncertain. The CDR3 region has the DNA TGTGCCAGCAGCCCCTTGGACGGCTCCTACAATGAGCAGTTCTTC. The encoded protein is CASSPLDGSYNEQFF.